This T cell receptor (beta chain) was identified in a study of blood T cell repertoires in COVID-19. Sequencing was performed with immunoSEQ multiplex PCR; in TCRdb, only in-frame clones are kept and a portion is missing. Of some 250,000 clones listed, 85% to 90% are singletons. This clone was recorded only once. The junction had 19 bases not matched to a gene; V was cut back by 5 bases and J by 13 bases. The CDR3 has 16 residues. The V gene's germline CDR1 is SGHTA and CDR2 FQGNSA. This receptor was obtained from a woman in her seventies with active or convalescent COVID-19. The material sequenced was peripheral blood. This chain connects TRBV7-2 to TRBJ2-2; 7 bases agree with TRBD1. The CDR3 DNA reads TGTGCCAGCAGCCCGTTTTCGGGGACAGAGCCACTCGGGCTGTTTTTT. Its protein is CASSPFSGTEPLGLFF. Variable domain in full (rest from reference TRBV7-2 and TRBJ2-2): GAGVSQSPSNKVTEKGKDVELRCDPISGHTALYWYRQSLGQGLEFLIYFQGNSAPDKSGLPSDRFSAERTGGSVSTLTIQRTQQEDSAVYLCASSPFSGTEPLGLFFGEGSRLTVL.